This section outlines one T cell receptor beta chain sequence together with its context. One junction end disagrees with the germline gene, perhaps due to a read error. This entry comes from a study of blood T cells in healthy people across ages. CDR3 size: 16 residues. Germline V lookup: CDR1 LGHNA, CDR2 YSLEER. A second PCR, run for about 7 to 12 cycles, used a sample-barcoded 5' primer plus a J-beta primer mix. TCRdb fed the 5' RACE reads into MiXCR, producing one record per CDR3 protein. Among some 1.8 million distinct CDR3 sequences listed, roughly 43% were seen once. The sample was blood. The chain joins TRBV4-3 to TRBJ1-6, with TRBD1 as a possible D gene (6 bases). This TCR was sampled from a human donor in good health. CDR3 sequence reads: CASSHITGSYNSPLHF. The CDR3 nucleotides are TGCGCCAGCAGCCACATTACAGGGTCCTATAATTCACCTCTCCACTTT.